This TCR beta chain originates from a study of blood T cell repertoires in COVID-19. Overall study context: The United States, Italy and Spain were the sources of the acute and convalescent COVID-19 samples.

Original methodology: The authors estimated nucleated cell counts from reference gene primer amplification. The table came from immunoSEQ multiplex PCR; TCRdb's copy has only in-frame clones and leaves some out. The D gene and trimming were derived from the DNA, and the V and J assignments and clone size from that table. There are under 130,000 clones in the sample; 70% to 80% occur only once, and roughly 20% lies in the top ten. V lost 5 bases and J 1 base, leaving 8 bases between the germline ends. The length of the CDR3 is 13 residues. CDR1 is MNHEY and CDR2 is SVGAGI in the germline V gene. The source of this sequence is a man aged 70 or older with active or convalescent COVID-19. Material: peripheral blood. V is TRBV6-5 and J is TRBJ1-1; D is perhaps TRBD1 (5 bases). CDR3 coding DNA: TGTGCCAGCAGTCGCGGACAGAACACTGAAGCTTTCTTT. Residues: CASSRGQNTEAFF.